Shown below are 26 T cell receptor beta chains from a single sample sequenced in a study of blood T cell repertoires in COVID-19. The method was immunoSEQ multiplex PCR; TCRdb's version includes in-frame clones alone and lacks a portion of them. Found here are about 280,000 clones, 89% of them singletons; the top ten hold around 10%. Sequencing was carried out using peripheral blood. The receptors come from a woman between 25 and 40 years old with COVID-19, enrolled during active disease.

V usage is TRBV21-1 and J usage is TRBJ1-2; the D segment call TRBD1 is taken from the table without a DNA check. TRBV21-1 is flagged as a pseudogene. CDR3 size: 16 residues. The CDR3 DNA sequence: TGTGCCAGCAGCAGACAGGGAACGGGGAAACTTTATGGCTACACCTTC. It yields the protein CASSRQGTGKLYGYTF.

The chain uses TRBV7-9 and TRBJ2-1; the D is unclear. V shed 5 bases and J shed 7 bases, with 24 bases lying between them. Germline V gene data show CDR1 as SEHNR and CDR2 as FQNEAQ (reference sequence). The CDR3 consists of 17 residues. Here the CDR3 DNA reads TGTGCCAGCAGCCCTTTGGGTCTTCAGACCGAGGCGAATGAGCAGTTCTTC. Translation: CASSPLGLQTEANEQFF.

The V gene is TRBV28, the J gene TRBJ1-5, with D perhaps matching TRBD1 (5 bases). The CDR3 spans 12 residues. V was pared by 2 bases and J by 6 bases, with 5 bases between. The germline V gene has CDR1 MDHEN and CDR2 SYDVKM. CDR3 coding DNA: TGTGCCAGCAGTTTACAGGGTCAGCCCCAGCATTTT. This encodes CASSLQGQPQHF.

In its sample, this clone was seen once. V is TRBV19 and J is TRBJ2-1, with no clear D. The CDR3 consists of 14 residues. V was clipped by 1 base and J by 4 bases, with 8 bases between them. CDR1 is LNHDA, CDR2 SQIVND, per germline (reference sequence). The CDR3 protein is CASSIVPRYNEQFF. The CDR3 nucleotides are TGTGCCAGTAGTATAGTTCCCAGGTACAATGAGCAGTTCTTC.

The chain couples TRBV27 to TRBJ1-2, with TRBD1 matching 8 bases. CDR1 and CDR2 (germline): MNHEY, SMNVEV (reference sequence). The junction had 3 bases not matched to a gene; V was cut back by 5 bases and J by 7 bases. The CDR3 loop spans 12 amino acids. In DNA, the CDR3 is TGTGCCAGCAGTACAGGGGGATTTGGCTACACCTTC. Encoded protein: CASSTGGFGYTF.

The rearrangement links TRBV18 to TRBJ2-1; TRBD1 agrees at 7 bases. The trim removed 2 bases at V and 8 bases at J, leaving 9 bases unmatched. Germline loops: CDR1 KGHSH, CDR2 LQKENI. The length of the CDR3 is 15 residues. This CDR3 is CASSPVTGPNDEQFF. The CDR3 coding sequence is TGTGCCAGCTCACCAGTGACAGGGCCTAATGATGAGCAGTTCTTC.

V and J are TRBV5-1 and TRBJ2-7; maybe TRBD2 (6 bases). CDR1 is SGHRS and CDR2 is YFSETQ in the germline V gene. The CDR3 spans 15 residues. V lost 1 base and J 5 bases, leaving 16 bases between the germline ends. The CDR3 bases are TGCGCCAGCAGCTTGATGGAGGGTGGATCCGACGAGCAGTACTTC. The encoded protein is CASSLMEGGSDEQYF.

The chain has TRBV5-1 and TRBJ2-2; 10 bases are shared with TRBD2. After removal of 4 bases from V and 5 bases from J, the junction contained 5 bases not matched to a gene. This CDR3 is 15 amino acids long. Germline V CDR1 and CDR2: SGHRS, YFSETQ. Here the CDR3 DNA reads TGCGCCAGCAGCACGACTAGCGGGTATACCGGGGAGCTGTTTTTT. This sequence encodes CASSTTSGYTGELFF.

This sequence joins TRBV9 and TRBJ2-7; TRBD2 matches 7 bases. The CDR3 has 16 amino acids. With V trimmed by 3 bases and J by 7 bases, 16 bases remained unmatched. The germline gives CDR1 SGDLS, CDR2 YYNGEE. The CDR3 protein is CASSAHRDYLLREQYF. For the CDR3, the DNA is TGTGCCAGCAGCGCCCACCGGGACTACCTACTGAGGGAGCAGTACTTC.

This chain links TRBV30 with TRBJ1-4, with 7 bases matching TRBD1. V shed 3 bases and J 11 bases; nucleotides not matched to a gene: 6. The CDR3 totals 12 residues. CDR1 and CDR2 from the germline V gene are GTSNPN and SVGIG (reference sequence). Here the CDR3 reads CAWSPDREKLFF. DNA for the CDR3: TGTGCCTGGAGCCCCGACAGGGAGAAACTGTTTTTT.

The chain joins TRBV2 to TRBJ2-7; TRBD1 might be the D (6 bases). Germline assignment: CDR1 SNHLY and CDR2 FYNNEI. Trimming shortened V by 5 bases and J by 3 bases, and 8 bases separated the two germline ends. The CDR3 extends over 12 amino acids. The CDR3 loop reads CASSKDSYEQYF. The DNA for the CDR3 is TGTGCCAGCAGTAAGGACAGCTACGAGCAGTACTTC.

The CDR3 nucleotides read TGTGCCAGCAGCTTAGTTGGGAGCCACTACGAGCAGTACTTC. It codes for CASSLVGSHYEQYF. This rearrangement joins TRBV7-9 to TRBJ2-7; TRBD2 is a possible D gene (5 bases). The length of the CDR3 is 14 residues. Germline V gives CDR1 SEHNR, CDR2 FQNEAQ (reference sequence). With 1 base removed from V and 3 bases from J, the gap between germline ends came to 10 bases.

The chain employs TRBV6-5 and TRBJ1-2; the match to TRBD1 covers 7 bases. The CDR3 totals 15 residues. Looked up from germline, CDR1 is MNHEY and CDR2 is SVGAGI. Trimming cost V 6 bases and J 1 base; bases outside gene matches: 8. The CDR3 DNA reads TGTGCCAGCAGATCCACAGGGGAGATTAACTATGGCTACACCTTC. This gives the protein CASRSTGEINYGYTF.

The gene calls are TRBV11-2 and TRBJ1-1, with D maybe TRBD1 (6 bases). This CDR3 region has 14 residues. Germline CDR1 reads SGHAT; CDR2 reads FQNNGV. Deletions cut 4 bases from V and 7 bases from J, with 16 bases between. CDR3 nucleotides: TGTGCCAGCAGCTGGGGGCAGGGTGCGATTGAAGCTTTCTTT. This translates into CASSWGQGAIEAFF.

The V call is TRBV4-1, the J call TRBJ1-2, with D tentatively TRBD1 (6 bases). The CDR3 loop spans 13 amino acids. Germline V lookup: CDR1 MGHRA, CDR2 YSYEKL. Trimming pared 0 bases from V and 8 bases from J, leaving 10 bases between. The CDR3 DNA is TGCGCCAGCAGCCAAGATAGGACAGTGGGCTACACCTTC. Translation gives CASSQDRTVGYTF.

This clone was counted once. The chain joins TRBV5-6 to TRBJ1-1; D possibly corresponds to TRBD1 (5 bases). CDR3 length equals 16 residues. Per germline, CDR1 SGHDT and CDR2 YYEEEE. Trimming took 2 bases from V and 0 from J, leaving 14 bases between them. CDR3 sequence (DNA): TGTGCCAGCAGCTTATATACAGGAAACTTGAACACTGAAGCTTTCTTT. Translating it yields CASSLYTGNLNTEAFF.

The chain is built from TRBV5-1 and TRBJ2-7; weak D call: TRBD1 (6 bases). V shed 3 bases and J shed 2 bases, with 9 bases lying between them. The CDR3 loop spans 13 amino acids. CDR1 is SGHRS and CDR2 is YFSETQ in the germline V gene. The CDR3 DNA is TGCGCCAGCAGCTGGGCAGGGGCCTACGAGCAGTACTTC. This encodes CASSWAGAYEQYF.

The chain joins TRBV2 to TRBJ1-5, with a weak D call TRBD1 (6 bases). Germline V gene sequence: CDR1 SNHLY, CDR2 FYNNEI. This CDR3 is 14 amino acids long. Trimming left V 6 bases short and J 6 bases short, with 15 bases between. The chain's CDR3 is CASSPGRGVQPQHF. DNA for the CDR3: TGTGCCAGCAGCCCCGGCAGGGGAGTTCAGCCCCAGCATTTT.

In this sample, this clone turned up once. V gene TRBV5-6 combines with J gene TRBJ2-3; no reliable D call. Germline values: CDR1 SGHDT, CDR2 YYEEEE. Trimming took off 2 bases at V and 2 bases at J, with 9 bases between the two ends. The CDR3 consists of 14 residues. This CDR3 is CASSLKIFTDTQYF. For the CDR3, the DNA is TGTGCCAGCAGCTTAAAAATCTTCACAGATACGCAGTATTTT.

The rearrangement links TRBV18 to TRBJ2-1, with D perhaps TRBD1 (5 bases). Trimming removed 3 bases at V and 6 bases at J, with 12 bases between. Germline V lookup: CDR1 KGHSH, CDR2 LQKENI. The CDR3 is 14 amino acids. The CDR3 sequence is CASSPAGLGNEQFF. For the CDR3, the DNA is TGTGCCAGCTCACCGGCAGGGCTAGGCAATGAGCAGTTCTTC.

The chain joins TRBV1 to TRBJ1-5; the D call TRBD1 from the table was never checked on the DNA. TRBV1 is an annotated pseudogene. The CDR3 has 14 residues. The CDR3: CTSSRDSYNQPQHF. CDR3 nucleotide sequence: TGCACCAGCAGCCGGGACAGCTACAATCAGCCCCAGCATTTT.

This clone showed up many times. The J gene is TRBJ2-7, the V gene TRBV6-6; TRBD1 might be the D (6 bases). CDR3 length: 16 amino acids. Per germline, CDR1 MNHNY and CDR2 SVGAGI (reference sequence). V was pared by 2 bases and J by 1 base, with 15 bases between. In DNA form, the CDR3 reads TGTGCCAGCAGTTACGAGGGCCAGGGGCTATCCTACGAGCAGTACTTC. Residues: CASSYEGQGLSYEQYF.

This clone was seen more than once but under ten times. This sequence joins TRBV5-4 and TRBJ2-1, with TRBD2 identical over 14 bases. The V gene's germline CDR1 is SGHNT and CDR2 YYREEE (reference sequence). J lost 8 bases, V lost 9 bases, and 7 bases had no gene match. CDR3 length: 14 amino acids. For the CDR3, the DNA is TGTGCCACACGACTAGCGGGGGGGCCCGATGAGCAGTTCTTC. It translates to CATRLAGGPDEQFF.

V usage is TRBV3-1 (or the pseudogene TRBV3-2) and J usage is TRBJ2-5; 14 bases map to TRBD2. The CDR3 extends over 14 amino acids. The junction had 2 bases not matched to a gene; V was cut back by 6 bases and J by 5 bases. Per the germline V gene, CDR1 is LGHDT and CDR2 is YNNKEL (reference sequence). The CDR3 protein is CASSRTSGGETQYF. The CDR3 DNA is TGTGCCAGCAGTCGGACTAGCGGGGGGGAGACCCAGTACTTC.

The rearrangement joins TRBV4-1 to TRBJ1-2; perhaps TRBD1 as D (5 bases). Germline loops: CDR1 MGHRA, CDR2 YSYEKL. With 1 base removed from V and 5 bases from J, the gap between germline ends came to 20 bases. CDR3 size: 17 residues. Written as DNA, the CDR3 is TGCGCCAGCAGCCAAGCTGCGGCAGCCGGGGGAGAGTATGGCTACACCTTC. Its protein product is CASSQAAAAGGEYGYTF.

This chain uses TRBV18 with TRBJ1-2; D is perhaps TRBD1 (6 bases). The CDR3 sequence is 14 residues long. Germline CDR1 is KGHSH and CDR2 is LQKENI. Trimming took off 6 bases at V and 5 bases at J, with 16 bases between the two ends. CDR3 nucleotide sequence: TGTGCCAGCTCGGACCCTTGGGGGACATATGGCTACACCTTC. It yields the protein CASSDPWGTYGYTF.